Described below is a single T cell receptor (beta chain) sequence and its context. What it binds is unknown. Deletions cut 4 bases from V and 2 bases from J, with 12 bases between. Germline CDR1 and CDR2: MNHEY and SMNVEV (reference sequence). The CDR3 is 16 residues long. The PCR employed 60 Vbeta primers together with 13 Jbeta primers. Clones were read by immunoSEQ multiplex PCR, and TCRdb kept only the in-frame ones, dropping some. In all, the sample yields under 150,000 clones. This sample stems from a study of cytomegalovirus exposure and HLA in healthy donors. Overall study: Earlier results showed approximately 110 million unique TCR beta sequences derived from approximately 180 million T cells.

Study-level findings and limits: Most CMV-associated TCR beta chains were later found to appear HLA-restricted.

The chain recombines TRBV27 with TRBJ2-6, with D possibly matching TRBD1 (6 bases). Material: PBMCs. The sequence was obtained from an older woman in good health and CMV-seronegative. CDR3 amino acids: CASSSNRVPGANVLTF. CDR3 in DNA: TGTGCCAGCAGTTCAAACAGGGTCCCTGGGGCCAACGTCCTGACTTTC.